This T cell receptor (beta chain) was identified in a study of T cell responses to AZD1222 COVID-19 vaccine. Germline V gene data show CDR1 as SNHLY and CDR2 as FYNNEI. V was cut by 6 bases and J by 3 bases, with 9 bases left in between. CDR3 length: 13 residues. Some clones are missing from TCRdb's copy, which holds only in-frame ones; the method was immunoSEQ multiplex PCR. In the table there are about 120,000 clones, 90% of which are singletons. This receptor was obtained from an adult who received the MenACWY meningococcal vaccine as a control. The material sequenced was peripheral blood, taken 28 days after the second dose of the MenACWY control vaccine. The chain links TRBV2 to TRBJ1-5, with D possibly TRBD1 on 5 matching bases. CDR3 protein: CASRGDLNQPQHF. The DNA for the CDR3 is TGTGCCAGCAGAGGGGACCTCAATCAGCCCCAGCATTTT.